This TCR beta chain is drawn from a study of cytomegalovirus exposure and HLA in healthy donors. Study-level information: Roughly 92 million unique TCRs, all from HLA-typed donors, were included in an early release of the data.

Comments on this clone: Antigen specificity is unknown.

Study results and limitations: Indistinguishable V segments, including TRBV6-2 and TRBV6-3, were excluded.

This PCR relied on a set of 60 Vbeta primers and 13 Jbeta primers. Sequenced by immunoSEQ multiplex PCR; TCRdb stores in-frame clones only, minus some. The sample includes 100,000 to 150,000 clones, around 82% of them seen just once. CDR3 length: 15 amino acids. Per germline, CDR1 MNHEY and CDR2 SMNVEV (reference sequence). The ends lost 7 bases at V and 1 base at J; junction bases unmatched: 3. The origin of this receptor is a man aged 25-40 years in good health and CMV-seropositive. The sample consisted of PBMCs. This chain uses TRBV27 with TRBJ2-2; 10 positions match TRBD2. CDR3 nucleotides: TGTGCCAGCACCAGACTAGCGGGGAACACCGGGGAGCTGTTTTTT. It yields the protein CASTRLAGNTGELFF.